The 11 T cell receptor beta chains reported below all come from one sample, sequenced in a study of control samples from healthy donors and cancer patients. TCRdb's copy holds only in-frame clones and misses some; the assay was immunoSEQ multiplex PCR. The sample contains some 110,000 clones, about four fifths of which appear only once. The sample comprised blood. These receptors all come from a woman in her forties or fifties in good health.

The chain has TRBV18 and TRBJ2-5, with 12 bases lining up with TRBD2. V was clipped by 5 bases and J by 0 bases; unmatched bases: 4. Germline V gene sequence: CDR1 KGHSH, CDR2 LQKENI. The length of the CDR3 is 16 residues. CDR3 protein: CASSDGLAGNQETQYF. CDR3 DNA sequence: TGTGCCAGCTCAGACGGACTAGCGGGGAACCAAGAGACCCAGTACTTC.

This chain connects TRBV9 to TRBJ1-6; D is possibly TRBD1 (5 bases). V lost 3 bases and J 5 bases, leaving 12 bases between the germline ends. Germline values: CDR1 SGDLS, CDR2 YYNGEE. This CDR3 region has 15 residues. The CDR3 nucleotides are TGTGCCAGCAGCGCACTCGCGGGGGATAATTCACCCCTCCACTTT. Translating it yields CASSALAGDNSPLHF. Full variable domain (rest looked up from reference TRBV9 and TRBJ1-6): DSGVTQTPKHLITATGQRVTLRCSPRSGDLSVYWYQQSLDQGLQFLIQYYNGEERAKGNILERFSAQQFPDLHSELNLSSLELGDSALYFCASSALAGDNSPLHFGNGTRLTVT.

The chain links TRBV6-2 or TRBV6-3 to TRBJ1-6; TRBD1 might be the D (5 bases). CDR3 length: 16 residues. The germline V gene has CDR1 MNHEY and CDR2 SVGEGT. Trimming cost V 2 bases and J 4 bases, with 12 bases left between them. In DNA, the CDR3 is TGTGCCAGCAGTTACGACCGGGCAGGGTATAATTCACCCCTCCACTTT. It codes for CASSYDRAGYNSPLHF.

This clone was seen only once. This chain connects TRBV10-3 to TRBJ1-1; D gene unclear. Germline V lookup: CDR1 ENHRY, CDR2 SYGVKD. Between the trimmed V and J ends, which lost 0 bases and 1 base, there was a span of 3 bases. The CDR3 runs to 13 residues. CDR3 loop: CAISESRNTEAFF. The CDR3 DNA follows: TGTGCCATCAGTGAGTCTAGGAACACTGAAGCTTTCTTT.

This sequence joins TRBV2 and TRBJ2-5, with D unclear. From germline, CDR1 is SNHLY and CDR2 FYNNEI. This CDR3 region has 11 residues. Trimming took 6 bases from V and 4 from J, leaving 6 bases between them. The DNA for the CDR3 is TGTGCCAGCAGATCAGGAGAGACCCAGTACTTC. It translates to CASRSGETQYF.

The J gene is TRBJ1-6, the V gene TRBV4-3, with TRBD1 matching over 7 bases. CDR1 is LGHNA and CDR2 is YSLEER in the germline V gene. Trimming cost V 0 bases and J 3 bases; bases outside gene matches: 5. This CDR3 comprises 17 residues. CDR3 in amino acids: CASSQEAGGDYNSPLHF. CDR3 DNA: TGCGCCAGCAGCCAAGAAGCAGGGGGGGACTATAATTCACCCCTCCACTTT.

The V gene is TRBV18, the J gene TRBJ2-6; D not resolved. The ends were cut back, 6 bases at V and 0 bases at J, with 9 bases in the middle. Per germline, CDR1 KGHSH and CDR2 LQKENI. The CDR3 is 15 residues long. The DNA of the CDR3 is TGTGCCAGCTCCATTGACTTCTCTGGGGCCAACGTCCTGACTTTC. Amino acid sequence: CASSIDFSGANVLTF.

The rearrangement joins TRBV29-1 to TRBJ1-2; a weak D match, TRBD1 (5 bases). The germline CDR1 and CDR2 sequences are SQVTM and ANQGSEA. V lost 3 bases and J lost 0, with 17 bases in between. This CDR3 spans 16 amino acids. The CDR3 DNA reads as TGCAGCGTTGAGAGGGGCGCAGCCGGCTCTAACTATGGCTACACCTTC. As protein: CSVERGAAGSNYGYTF. Complete variable domain (other parts from reference TRBV29-1 and TRBJ1-2): SAVISQKPSRDICQRGTSLTIQCQVDSQVTMMFWYRQQPGQSLTLIATANQGSEATYESGFVIDKFPISRPNLTFSTLTVSNMSPEDSSIYLCSVERGAAGSNYGYTFGSGTRLTVV.

J is TRBJ2-1 and V is TRBV7-9; D unclear. Trimming cost V 5 bases and J 0 bases, with 20 bases left between them. The germline CDR1 and CDR2 sequences are SEHNR and FQNEAQ (reference sequence). This CDR3 is built from 18 residues. CDR3 nucleotide sequence: TGTGCCAGCAGCCCCCCCTTCAGGTCCGCCGGCTCCTACAATGAGCAGTTCTTC. Translation gives CASSPPFRSAGSYNEQFF.

V usage is TRBV20-1 and J usage is TRBJ2-1; unclear D gene. The CDR3 is 11 residues long. The germline V gene has CDR1 DFQATT and CDR2 SNEGSKA (reference sequence). The V and J ends lost 3 bases and 4 bases respectively, with 4 bases between them. The CDR3 nucleotides are TGCAGTGCTAGTCATTACAATGAGCAGTTCTTC. It specifies CSASHYNEQFF.

This clone has more than one count but fewer than ten. V gene TRBV28 combines with J gene TRBJ1-2; D possibly corresponds to TRBD1 (6 bases). CDR3 length equals 13 residues. Germline V gene sequence: CDR1 MDHEN, CDR2 SYDVKM. The V end was cut by 6 bases, the J end by 8 bases, with 16 bases between. The CDR3 DNA reads as TGTGCCAGCAGAGAGGGGGTGTATCTAGGCTACACCTTC. Amino acid sequence: CASREGVYLGYTF.